The rows below give T cell receptor beta chains drawn from one sample of a study of CD8 T cells in Susac syndrome. Using its own MiXCR run on the immunoSEQ multiplex PCR reads, TCRdb lists one record per CDR3 protein. The table records some 70,000 distinct CDR3 sequences, about 94% of them present only once. Sequences were obtained from CD8+ T cells from PBMCs. All receptors come from a human donor with multiple sclerosis. CDR3s include the opening cysteine and the closing phenylalanine or tryptophan.

>TRBV6-2/TRBV6-3|TRBJ2-7
CASSYFHSSGGYEQYF
>TRBV4-3|TRBJ2-7
CASSQGHEQYF
>TRBV28|TRBJ2-5
CASSPRTGADQETQYF
>TRBV4-1|TRBJ2-7
CASSQEPNTPYEQYF
>TRBV30|TRBJ2-7
CAWSAGTGGYEQYF
>TRBV12-3/TRBV12-4|TRBJ1-5
CASSSGQSNQPQHF
>TRBV2|TRBJ1-5
CASRQESNQPQHF
>TRBV7-9|TRBJ2-7
CASSNPGLAGVYEQYF
>TRBV14|TRBJ2-7
CASSQDTGTPYEQYF
>TRBV29-1|TRBJ2-3
CSFEAGTSDTDTQYF
>TRBV6-5|TRBJ2-7
CASSYSGGEQYF
>TRBV27|TRBJ1-1
CASSLAINTEAFF
>TRBV30|TRBJ2-3
CAWSGGTGFTDTQYF
>TRBV7-2|TRBJ1-2
CASSLGQGVAGYTF
>TRBV27|TRBJ1-2
CASTTYRQAGASVYGYTF
>TRBV27|TRBJ2-7
CASRLAGGLHEQYF
>TRBV27|TRBJ1-2
CASSRYDGGYTF
>TRBV27|TRBJ1-2
CASGLADGYTF
>TRBV11-2|TRBJ2-5
CASSLDIGRERGETQYF
>TRBV7-2|TRBJ2-7
CASSFTPQDSSYEQYF
>TRBV7-9|TRBJ2-1
CASSPAIHNEQFF
>TRBV7-9|TRBJ2-5
CASSLRQGSQETQYF
>TRBV6-4|TRBJ2-3
CASSDIGQPTDTQYF
>TRBV4-1|TRBJ2-1
CASSPLTSGRVDEQFF
>TRBV30|TRBJ1-2
CAWSAGTGAGYTF
>TRBV20-1|TRBJ2-7
CSARDSGEAPEQYF
>TRBV13|TRBJ2-7
CASSLDRDYEQYF
>TRBV7-2|TRBJ2-7
CASKGGDYEQYF